The present T cell receptor (beta chain) was sequenced within a study of glioma-infiltrating T cells after dendritic cell vaccination. In the study overall: Autologous tumor lysate-pulsed dendritic cell vaccination was given between the early 2000s and the early 2010s. Monocyte-derived dendritic cells, cultured roughly 7 days with IL-4 and GM-CSF, were pulsed with autologous tumor lysate.

V shed 3 bases and J 4 bases; nucleotides not matched to a gene: 11. CDR3 length: 16 amino acids. Germline values: CDR1 SGHTA, CDR2 FQGNSA. The immunoSEQ assay amplified TCRB CDR3 from up to about 2 ug DNA. The primer mix had 60 V beta and 13 J beta primers. Measured with immunoSEQ multiplex PCR; TCRdb has only the in-frame clones, and not every one. The sample holds 93,000 or so clones; approximately 81% are singletons and the top ten take almost 6%. This clone was picked up one time. The receptor comes from a human donor with glioblastoma. The sequences come from blood, collected before dendritic cell vaccination. The chain employs TRBV7-2 and TRBJ2-7; 8 bases map to TRBD2. This CDR3 reads CASSFRSSGLPYEQYF. CDR3 bases: TGTGCCAGCAGCTTCCGCTCTAGCGGGCTTCCTTACGAGCAGTACTTC.